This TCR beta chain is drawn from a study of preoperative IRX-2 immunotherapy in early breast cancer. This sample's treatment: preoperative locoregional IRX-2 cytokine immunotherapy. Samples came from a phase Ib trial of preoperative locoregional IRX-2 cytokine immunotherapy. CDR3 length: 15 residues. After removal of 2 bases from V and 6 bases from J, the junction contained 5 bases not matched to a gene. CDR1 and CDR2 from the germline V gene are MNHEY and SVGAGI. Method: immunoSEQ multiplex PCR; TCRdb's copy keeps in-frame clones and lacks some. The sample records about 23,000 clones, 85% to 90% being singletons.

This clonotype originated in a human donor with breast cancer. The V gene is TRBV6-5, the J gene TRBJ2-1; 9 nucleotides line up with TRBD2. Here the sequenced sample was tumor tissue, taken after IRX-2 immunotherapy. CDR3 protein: CASSYGGLAGNEQFF. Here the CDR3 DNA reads TGTGCCAGCAGTTACGGGGGACTAGCAGGCAATGAGCAGTTCTTC.